The present T cell receptor beta chain was sequenced within a study of blood T cell repertoires in COVID-19. Study context: The samples span acute and convalescent COVID-19 from the United States, Italy and Spain. PBMCs, B-cell-depleted T cells, or T cells were the source of the cDNA or gDNA that made up the material.

The CDR3 sequence is 15 residues long. Losses at the gene ends were 5 bases for V and 1 base for J; bases not matched to a gene: 2. Germline-derived CDR1 and CDR2 are LNHDA and SQIVND (reference sequence). TCRdb's table, derived via immunoSEQ multiplex PCR, lists solely in-frame clones and lacks some. Of approximately 300,000 clones detected, around 87% appear once; the ten largest clones hold over 2%. The J gene is TRBJ1-4, the V gene TRBV19, with TRBD1 matching 9 bases. The receptor comes from a woman in her forties or fifties who had recovered from COVID-19. The material sequenced was peripheral blood. The CDR3 reads CASSRQGVTNEKLFF. In nucleotides, the CDR3 is TGTGCCAGTAGTCGACAGGGGGTAACTAATGAAAAACTGTTTTTT.